A single sample is the source of the 6 T cell receptor beta chains below, sequenced in a study of beta chain features in type 1 diabetes. Since all of the isolated RNA was reverse transcribed, expressed TCRB transcripts were what got sequenced. Using immunoSEQ multiplex PCR, the repertoire was profiled, and TCRdb retains in-frame clones only, with some absent. The sample shows 500,000 to 700,000 clones, roughly 16% of them seen only once. Sequencing was performed on naive CD4+ T cells from blood. These receptors all come from a man aged 18 to 30 in good health.

There are a few counts of this clone. The chain joins TRBV14 to TRBJ2-5, with unresolved D. Per the germline V gene, CDR1 is SGHDN and CDR2 is FVKESK. Between the trimmed V and J ends, which lost 1 base and 2 bases, there was a span of 11 bases. CDR3 size: 15 residues. CDR3 region: CASSQGAQRQETQYF. CDR3 nucleotides: TGTGCCAGCAGCCAAGGAGCCCAGAGACAAGAGACCCAGTACTTC.

V usage is TRBV6-5 and J usage is TRBJ2-7; tentatively, D is TRBD1 (6 bases). V was trimmed by 7 bases and J by 2 bases, leaving 12 bases between them. This CDR3 is 13 amino acids long. CDR1 and CDR2 from the germline V gene are MNHEY and SVGAGI. The CDR3 DNA follows: TGTGCCAGCATGAACAGGGCTGCCTACGAGCAGTACTTC. Its protein is CASMNRAAYEQYF.

This clone was observed a handful of times. J is TRBJ1-1 and V is TRBV29-1, with D perhaps TRBD1 (6 bases). V gave up 6 bases and J gave up 0 bases, with 11 bases separating them. Germline values: CDR1 SQVTM, CDR2 ANQGSEA. The CDR3 consists of 13 residues. Written as DNA, the CDR3 is TGCAGCGTCTCAGGGGCGATGAACACTGAAGCTTTCTTT. Its protein product is CSVSGAMNTEAFF.

This clone has just a few counts. The chain has TRBV9 and TRBJ1-2, with 7 positions matching TRBD1. The ends lost 4 bases at V and 8 bases at J; junction bases unmatched: 20. The CDR3 contains 17 residues. Germline V gene lookup returns CDR1 SGDLS and CDR2 YYNGEE. For the CDR3, the DNA is TGTGCCAGCAGCCCTAATCCCCACTTCGGGACAGAGGGCGGCTACACCTTC. Residues: CASSPNPHFGTEGGYTF.

The V and J genes are TRBV5-6 and TRBJ2-3; no clear D gene. This CDR3 contains 17 residues. V was shortened by 0 bases and J by 0 bases, with 14 bases between the two germline ends. From germline, CDR1 is SGHDT and CDR2 YYEEEE. DNA of the CDR3: TGTGCCAGCAGCTTGGGGGTCCCCGTCATCAGCACAGATACGCAGTATTTT. Translating it yields CASSLGVPVISTDTQYF.

The chain combines TRBV4-3 with TRBJ2-7; unclear D gene. Germline V gene lookup returns CDR1 LGHNA and CDR2 YSLEER. Between the trimmed V and J ends, which lost 0 bases and 3 bases, there was a span of 9 bases. The CDR3 is 14 amino acids. CDR3 loop: CASSQEAWNYEQYF. CDR3 DNA: TGCGCCAGCAGCCAAGAAGCCTGGAACTACGAGCAGTACTTC.